The entry below gives a single TCR beta chain sequence along with its context. Antigen specificity is unknown. These data originate in a study of T cell responses to AZD1222 COVID-19 vaccine. Germline V gene lookup returns CDR1 SGHTA and CDR2 FQGTGA. The CDR3 totals 13 residues. Trimming removed 5 bases at V and 5 bases at J, with 10 bases between. Study-wide points: Spike-specific TCR repertoires showed rising breadth and depth after two AZD1222 doses. The number of AZD1222 recipients seropositive at baseline was only five or six. It should be noted that donors were predominantly white British and more often female, and clonal diversity was possibly underestimated. All repertoire sampling was performed exclusively after the peak T cell response.

The data were produced by immunoSEQ multiplex PCR, yet TCRdb's version contains in-frame clones alone and is incomplete. The profile shows about 150,000 clones, roughly 90% of them singletons. The chain has TRBV7-3 and TRBJ2-1, with D unclear. This material consisted of peripheral blood, taken on day 0 of AZD1222 vaccination. The receptor was isolated from an adult in good health. The DNA for the CDR3 is TGTGCCAGCAGCCTCCCAGGAAACAATGAGCAGTTCTTC. Amino acids: CASSLPGNNEQFF.